These T cell receptor beta chains were read from a single sample in a study of early T cells in non-severe SARS-CoV-2 infection. Via MiXCR, TCRdb re-called the 5' RACE reads, giving one row per CDR3 protein. The profile shows around 79,000 distinct CDR3 sequences, about 11% of them singletons. The sequencing here drew on whole blood, taken at baseline. Receptors were obtained from an adult who was a healthcare worker with PCR-confirmed SARS-CoV-2 infection or an uninfected control (not recorded which). The CDR3 runs from the conserved cysteine through the conserved F or W. The order of the fields is V gene, J gene, clone size, D gene, CDR3 DNA, CDR3 protein. The D gene is left open where the match is weak. Rows may omit the clone size; those that give it use once, few, many or a size class.

TRBV29-1,TRBJ1-1,few,-,TGCAGCACCGGCGGGGTGAACACTGAAGCTTTCTTT,CSTGGVNTEAFF
TRBV20-1,TRBJ1-6,few,-,TGCAGTGCCACCCCCAGGGTCGATAGCTCACCCCTCCACTTT,CSATPRVDSSPLHF
TRBV6-2/TRBV6-3,TRBJ1-1,many,-,TGTGCCAGCAGTTACTCGGCGGAGGGGGCTGAAGCTTTCTTT,CASSYSAEGAEAFF
TRBV29-1,TRBJ1-2,few,-,TGCAGCGTTGAAGTTGAAGACAGCTATGGCTACACCTTC,CSVEVEDSYGYTF
TRBV7-2,TRBJ2-7,-,TRBD2,TGTGCCAGCAGCTTAGCGGGACTAGCGGGTTCCTACGAGCAGTACTTC,CASSLAGLAGSYEQYF
TRBV7-7,TRBJ2-7,few,-,TGTGCCAGCAGCCCAGGGGTAGCCTACGAGCAGTACTTC,CASSPGVAYEQYF
TRBV7-9,TRBJ1-1,many,-,TGTGCCAGCAGCTTAGGCCAGATGAACACTGAAGCTTTCTTT,CASSLGQMNTEAFF
TRBV29-1,TRBJ2-1,few,-,TGCAGCGTTGAGGGGCGTGATTACAATGAGCAGTTCTTC,CSVEGRDYNEQFF
TRBV5-6,TRBJ2-3,-,-,TGTGCCAGCAGCCAAACAGGGAGGGGAACAGATACGCAGTATTTT,CASSQTGRGTDTQYF
TRBV12-3/TRBV12-4,TRBJ1-4,-,-,TGTGCCAGCAGTCAGACCCTGATGGTTGCTAATGAAAAACTGTTTTTT,CASSQTLMVANEKLFF
TRBV28,TRBJ1-4,-,-,TGTGCCAGCAGTTGGACAAATGAAAAACTGTTTTTT,CASSWTNEKLFF
TRBV14,TRBJ1-6,-,-,TGTGCCAGCAGCCAAGTGTTCAACAGGGTCTATAATTCACCCCTCCACTTT,CASSQVFNRVYNSPLHF
TRBV11-2,TRBJ2-3,many,-,TGTGCCAGCAGCTTAAAAGGGAGTTGGGCCGATACGCAGTATTTT,CASSLKGSWADTQYF
TRBV28,TRBJ2-3,-,-,TGTGCCAGCAGTTCAAACCGGGACTGGCCCCAGGACACGCAGTATTTT,CASSSNRDWPQDTQYF
TRBV4-3,TRBJ2-3,-,TRBD2,TGCGCCAGCAACAAAAACGGGGGGGCAGATACGCAGTATTTT,CASNKNGGADTQYF
TRBV20-1,TRBJ1-3,-,-,TGCAGTGCTAGCTTTCGTCCTGGAAACACCATATATTTT,CSASFRPGNTIYF
TRBV7-9,TRBJ1-6,few,TRBD1,TGTGCCAGCAGCACCGGACAGGGCCAGAATTCACCCCTCCACTTT,CASSTGQGQNSPLHF
TRBV7-6,TRBJ2-2,few,-,TGTGCCAGCACGGAGGGGGGCGACGGTCCCGGGGAGCTGTTTTTT,CASTEGGDGPGELFF
TRBV6-5,TRBJ1-1,once,TRBD1,TGTGCCAGCAGGCGAACAGGGGCCGAAGCTTTCTTT,CASRRTGAEAFF
TRBV18,TRBJ1-2,few,-,TGTGCCAGCTCACCATCAGGGGAACCCAACTATGGCTACACCTTC,CASSPSGEPNYGYTF
TRBV29-1,TRBJ2-5,many,-,TGCAGCGTTGAACTTCGCAGGATGTACCAAGAGACCCAGTACTTC,CSVELRRMYQETQYF
TRBV20-1,TRBJ1-1,few,-,TGCAGTGCTAGAGAGGCCTGGAACACTGAAGCTTTCTTT,CSAREAWNTEAFF
TRBV19,TRBJ2-5,-,-,TGTGCCAGTAGTGGCCCAGTAAGGGGGGTAGGAGAGACCCAGTACTTC,CASSGPVRGVGETQYF
TRBV28,TRBJ2-1,many,-,TGTGCCAGCAGTTTGGGGGGGCGGAATGAGCAGTTCTTC,CASSLGGRNEQFF
TRBV2,TRBJ2-1,-,TRBD2,TGTGCCAGCAGGGAATCTAGCGGGGGGGAGTTCTTC,CASRESSGGEFF
TRBV27,TRBJ1-2,many,TRBD1,TGTGCCAGCAGTTTAACAGGGGACTATGGCTACACCTTC,CASSLTGDYGYTF
TRBV5-1,TRBJ2-7,-,TRBD2,TGCGCCAGCAGCTTGCGGGTTAGCGGGGAGAGAAACTACGAGCAGTACTTC,CASSLRVSGERNYEQYF
TRBV10-3,TRBJ1-6,many,-,TGTGCCATCAGTGAAACGCATCGCGGTTCACCCCTCCACTTT,CAISETHRGSPLHF
TRBV29-1,TRBJ2-2,few,-,TGCAGCGTCGTAGCCAGGAGCGCGAACACCGGGGAGCTGTTTTTT,CSVVARSANTGELFF
TRBV6-2/TRBV6-3,TRBJ1-1,-,-,TGTGCCAGCAGTTACATGGGTAGGGATGTCGCTGAAGCTTTCTTT,CASSYMGRDVAEAFF
TRBV6-6,TRBJ2-3,-,-,TGTGCCAGCAGGGGACACACCAAGGGAGATACGCAGTATTTT,CASRGHTKGDTQYF
TRBV19,TRBJ1-1,few,-,TGTGCCAGTAGTATTGGGGCGGCGGGGACTGAAGCTTTCTTT,CASSIGAAGTEAFF
TRBV11-3,TRBJ2-5,-,TRBD2,TGTGCCAGCAGCTTAACTAGCGGGGTTTTGGAGACCCAGTACTTC,CASSLTSGVLETQYF
TRBV2,TRBJ1-1,many,TRBD1,TGTGCCAGCAGTTACAGGGGGCTCGATGAAGCTTTCTTT,CASSYRGLDEAFF
TRBV12-3/TRBV12-4,TRBJ2-1,-,-,TGTGCCAGCAGTTTAATTTTGTCCCCCAGGCCTCTAAGCTCCTACAATGAGCAGGTCTTC,CASSLILSPRPLSSYNEQVF
TRBV29-1,TRBJ1-2,few,TRBD1,TGCAGCGTGTTTGACAGGGACCTTTATGGCTACACCTTC,CSVFDRDLYGYTF
TRBV29-1,TRBJ2-2,-,-,TGCAGCGTTGGGTGGTTCGCGAACACCGGGGAGCTGTTTTTT,CSVGWFANTGELFF
TRBV11-1,TRBJ2-3,-,-,TGTGCCAGCAGCTTCCGACAAAGCACAGATACGCAGTATTTT,CASSFRQSTDTQYF
TRBV6-2/TRBV6-3,TRBJ1-1,many,TRBD1,TGTGCCAGCAGTTACTCTGTGACTGGACAGGGCGCCGCTTTCTTT,CASSYSVTGQGAAFF
TRBV10-3,TRBJ2-1,-,TRBD1,TGTGCCATCACCCCGGGACAGGGGGGTGATGAGCAGTTCTTC,CAITPGQGGDEQFF
TRBV7-9,TRBJ2-2,many,-,TGTGCCAGCAGCTTAGGGACGGCGAGTGAGGAGCTGTTTTTT,CASSLGTASEELFF
TRBV6-6,TRBJ1-5,few,-,TGTGCCAGCAGTTACATAGGGGCGAACAATCAGCCCCAGCATTTT,CASSYIGANNQPQHF
TRBV20-1,TRBJ1-3,few,-,TGCAGTGCCCACCCCCGGTGGGGAAACACCATATATTTT,CSAHPRWGNTIYF
TRBV7-2,TRBJ1-2,-,TRBD1,TGTGCCAGCAGCCAGACAGGGGGCGGTGGCTACACCTTC,CASSQTGGGGYTF
TRBV12-3/TRBV12-4,TRBJ2-2,few,-,TGTGCCAGCAGTCCCGGCTGGGAGGAGCTGTTTTTT,CASSPGWEELFF
TRBV30,TRBJ2-1,many,-,TGTGCCTGGAGCGACAGGTTTTTCGGTAATGAGCAGTTCTTC,CAWSDRFFGNEQFF
TRBV7-2,TRBJ1-2,-,TRBD1,TGTGCCAGCAGCTTTACAGGGGGCCGAGGCTACACCTTC,CASSFTGGRGYTF
TRBV6-2/TRBV6-3,TRBJ1-2,few,TRBD1,TGTGCCAGCAGCTCCGTGGACAGGGCATTCTATGGCTACACCTTC,CASSSVDRAFYGYTF
TRBV29-1,TRBJ2-2,few,-,TGCAGCGTTTCGCCAGTCACCGGGGAGCTGTTTTTT,CSVSPVTGELFF
TRBV7-9,TRBJ2-2,many,TRBD1,TGTGCCAGCAGAGCCGGGACAGGGAACACCGGGGAGCTGTTTTTT,CASRAGTGNTGELFF
TRBV25-1,TRBJ1-4,few,-,TGTGCCAGCAGTGAATTTACAGCAACTAATGAAAAACTGTTTTTT,CASSEFTATNEKLFF
TRBV29-1,TRBJ1-1,once,-,TGCAGCGGGGGGTCAACGGGGCACACTGAAGCTTTCTTT,CSGGSTGHTEAFF